The 18 T cell receptor beta chains presented below share a single source sample, sequenced in a study of shared clonotypes between healthy human individuals. The table came from immunoSEQ multiplex PCR; TCRdb's copy has only in-frame clones and leaves some out. The profile shows over a million clones, around four fifths of them singletons. The sequenced material came from memory CD4+ T cells sorted from blood. Noted subset: CD45RA-negative fraction. The receptors shown here come from a man aged 18 to 35 in good health.

The V gene is TRBV19, the J gene TRBJ2-1; 13 bases match TRBD2. V shed 2 bases and J 0 bases; nucleotides not matched to a gene: 19. CDR1 and CDR2 (germline): LNHDA, SQIVND (reference sequence). This CDR3 has 23 amino acids. CDR3 sequence (DNA): TGTGCCAGTAGTATATCGTGGACCGAGGGACTAGCGGGGCCCAAGAGCTCCTACAATGAGCAGTTCTTC. Protein product: CASSISWTEGLAGPKSSYNEQFF.

This clone was counted a few times. The rearrangement joins TRBV5-6 to TRBJ2-3; D may be TRBD1 (6 bases). Trimming left V 1 base short and J 2 bases short, with 11 bases between. CDR1 is SGHDT, CDR2 YYEEEE, per germline. CDR3 length equals 15 residues. DNA of the CDR3: TGTGCCAGCAGCTTGTACAGGGTTATCACAGATACGCAGTATTTT. As protein: CASSLYRVITDTQYF.

This sequence joins TRBV9 and TRBJ2-2, with D unclear. CDR3 length equals 14 residues. Trimming cost V 6 bases and J 3 bases, with 12 bases left between them. Germline values: CDR1 SGDLS, CDR2 YYNGEE. Here the CDR3 DNA reads TGTGCCAGCAAAAGGGTGGCGGACACCGGGGAGCTGTTTTTT. Its protein is CASKRVADTGELFF. The variable domain in full, with the rest retrieved from reference TRBV9 and TRBJ2-2, is DSGVTQTPKHLITATGQRVTLRCSPRSGDLSVYWYQQSLDQGLQFLIQYYNGEERAKGNILERFSAQQFPDLHSELNLSSLELGDSALYFCASKRVADTGELFFGEGSRLTVL.

The chain uses TRBV2 and TRBJ2-2; no clear D gene. V was trimmed by 4 bases and J by 0 bases, leaving 9 bases between them. Germline values: CDR1 SNHLY, CDR2 FYNNEI. The CDR3 is made up of 15 amino acids. CDR3 region: CASSGAPTNTGELFF. CDR3 DNA sequence: TGTGCCAGCAGTGGCGCCCCTACGAACACCGGGGAGCTGTTTTTT. Variable domain in full (rest from reference TRBV2 and TRBJ2-2): EPEVTQTPSHQVTQMGQEVILRCVPISNHLYFYWYRQILGQKVEFLVSFYNNEISEKSEIFDDQFSVERPDGSNFTLKIRSTKLEDSAMYFCASSGAPTNTGELFFGEGSRLTVL.

This clone showed up just once. Here the CDR3 reads CASSSEAGSAFF. CDR3 bases: TGTGCCAGCAGCTCAGAAGCAGGGTCGGCTTTCTTT. This chain joins TRBV7-8 and TRBJ1-1, with a weak D call TRBD1 (5 bases). V was pared by 4 bases and J by 11 bases, with 14 bases between. The germline gives CDR1 SGHVS, CDR2 FQNEAQ. The CDR3 runs 12 residues.

In its sample, this clone was seen many times. V usage is TRBV28 and J usage is TRBJ2-3; possible D gene TRBD2, 6 bases. This CDR3 is 12 amino acids long. Trimming took off 4 bases at V and 7 bases at J, with 9 bases between the two ends. Germline V gene sequence: CDR1 MDHEN, CDR2 SYDVKM. CDR3 in amino acids: CASSSRGNTQYF. The CDR3 DNA follows: TGTGCCAGCAGTTCCCGCGGGAATACGCAGTATTTT.

The J gene is TRBJ1-4, the V gene TRBV11-2; a possible D gene is TRBD1 (5 bases). This CDR3 comprises 19 residues. Germline V gene data show CDR1 as SGHAT and CDR2 as FQNNGV. The V gene lost 4 bases and the J gene lost 3 bases, with 24 bases spanning the gap. The CDR3 loop is CASSSLLSSGAQANEKLFF. Written as DNA, the CDR3 is TGTGCCAGCAGCTCACTCCTGTCATCCGGGGCGCAGGCTAATGAAAAACTGTTTTTT. Full variable domain (remainder filled in from reference TRBV11-2 and TRBJ1-4): EAGVAQSPRYKIIEKRQSVAFWCNPISGHATLYWYQQILGQGPKLLIQFQNNGVVDDSQLPKDRFSAERLKGVDSTLKIQPAKLEDSAVYLCASSSLLSSGAQANEKLFFGSGTQLSVL.

The V gene is TRBV11-2, the J gene TRBJ2-3; 12 nucleotides agree with TRBD2. V lost 3 bases to trimming and J lost 5 bases; unmatched junction nucleotides: 9. The germline V gene encodes CDR1 SGHAT and CDR2 FQNNGV. CDR3 length equals 17 residues. CDR3 DNA: TGTGCCAGCAGCTTCTCCCCTAGCGGGGGGGCTGTAGATACGCAGTATTTT. Encoded protein: CASSFSPSGGAVDTQYF.

Worth noting for this clone: The likely explanation is a read error, given a far larger clone one base away. Other DNA sequences in the same sample also yield this CDR3. V and J are TRBV5-6 and TRBJ1-1, with D uncertain. CDR1 is SGHDT and CDR2 is YYEEEE in the germline V gene. The CDR3 is 14 residues long. The V end was cut by 4 bases, the J end by 5 bases, with 15 bases between. Here the CDR3 reads CASSLRSSNTEAFF. CDR3 DNA sequence: TGTGCCAGCAGCCTTAGGTCGTCGAATACTGAAGCTTTCTTT.

The V and J genes are TRBV13 and TRBJ1-1; 9 positions match TRBD1. The CDR3 sequence is 15 residues long. CDR1 and CDR2 from the germline V gene are PRHDT and FYEKMQ (reference sequence). Losses at the gene ends were 5 bases for V and 4 bases for J; bases not matched to a gene: 8. DNA of the CDR3: TGTGCCAGCAGCCGGACCACAGGGGGCGGCACTGAAGCTTTCTTT. This codes for CASSRTTGGGTEAFF.

The V gene is TRBV10-3, the J gene TRBJ1-5, with D possibly matching TRBD1 (5 bases). This CDR3 spans 15 amino acids. From germline, CDR1 is ENHRY and CDR2 SYGVKD. V was cut by 10 bases and J by 2 bases, with 18 bases left in between. CDR3 sequence reads: CATRSEGRGNQPQHF. CDR3 DNA: TGTGCCACCCGTTCGGAGGGCAGGGGCAATCAGCCCCAGCATTTT.

J is TRBJ2-7 and V is TRBV13; a weak D match, TRBD2 (6 bases). Germline assignment: CDR1 PRHDT and CDR2 FYEKMQ (reference sequence). The V end was cut by 5 bases, the J end by 0 bases, with 17 bases between. CDR3 length: 16 residues. DNA of the CDR3: TGTGCCAGCAGCCGTCGCCGGGACTTGAGCTCCTACGAGCAGTACTTC. Its protein is CASSRRRDLSSYEQYF. The whole variable domain, filled in from reference TRBV13 and TRBJ2-7, reads AAGVIQSPRHLIKEKRETATLKCYPIPRHDTVYWYQQGPGQDPQFLISFYEKMQSDKGSIPDRFSAQQFSDYHSELNMSSLELGDSALYFCASSRRRDLSSYEQYFGPGTRLTVT.

This clone was counted only a few times. The V call is TRBV4-3, the J call TRBJ1-2; D perhaps matches TRBD1 (6 bases). CDR1 is LGHNA, CDR2 YSLEER, per germline. This CDR3 region has 17 residues. V was cut by 0 bases and J by 0 bases, with 14 bases left in between. As DNA, the CDR3 is TGCGCCAGCAGCCAAGACCCTTGGACAGATCCTAACTATGGCTACACCTTC. Translation gives CASSQDPWTDPNYGYTF.

This chain connects TRBV11-3 to TRBJ1-1; 8 bases align to TRBD1. The CDR3 consists of 17 residues. Per germline, CDR1 SGHNT and CDR2 YENEEA. V trimming: 3 bases; J trimming: 1 base; junction bases outside the gene matches: 10. CDR3 loop: CASSFPRDRGRNTEAFF. CDR3 nucleotides: TGTGCCAGCAGCTTCCCCCGAGACAGGGGCCGGAACACTGAAGCTTTCTTT.

Points on this clone: This sample includes further DNA sequences coding for the same CDR3. This rearrangement joins TRBV5-1 to TRBJ2-5; perhaps TRBD2 as D (5 bases). Trimming shortened V by 3 bases and J by 5 bases, and 11 bases separated the two germline ends. CDR1 SGHRS and CDR2 YFSETQ come from the germline V gene. The length of the CDR3 is 13 residues. DNA of the CDR3: TGCGCCAGCAGCTCCGGGGTTGGGGAGACCCAGTACTTC. It encodes CASSSGVGETQYF.

This chain joins TRBV18 and TRBJ2-1; 8 bases map to TRBD2. Germline V lookup: CDR1 KGHSH, CDR2 LQKENI. The CDR3 loop spans 16 amino acids. The ends lost 8 bases at V and 0 bases at J; junction bases unmatched: 9. CDR3 bases: TGTGCCAGCACCAGATTCGGGGGGGACTCCTACAATGAGCAGTTCTTC. Translated: CASTRFGGDSYNEQFF.

V usage is TRBV10-3 and J usage is TRBJ2-5, with 10 bases matching TRBD1. The DNA end is more similar to TRBJ2-7, so the J call may be wrong. Germline CDR1 is ENHRY and CDR2 is SYGVKD. CDR3 size: 14 residues. CDR3 bases: TGTGCCATCAGTGGCCGGGACAGGGGCTACGAGCAGTACTTC. This sequence encodes CAISGRDRGYEQYF.

The V call is TRBV27, the J call TRBJ1-6, with D possibly being TRBD1 (5 bases). The CDR3 consists of 16 residues. The germline V and J ends were trimmed by 6 bases and 6 bases, with 18 bases remaining between them. CDR1 is MNHEY and CDR2 is SMNVEV in the germline V gene (reference sequence). The CDR3 coding sequence is TGTGCCAGCAGCCCCGATTCAGGGCTACTTAATTCACCCCTCCACTTT. This encodes CASSPDSGLLNSPLHF.